The present T cell receptor beta chain was sequenced within a study of PD-1 blockade in classical Hodgkin lymphoma. Broader study findings: Patients starting nivolumab under 1 year after ASCT were excluded. It was among complete responders that baseline diversity resembled that of newly diagnosed patients.

Every patient was affected by relapse after autologous stem cell transplantation, while exposure to brentuximab vedotin was not uniform. CDR1 is MNHNS, CDR2 SASEGT, per germline. This CDR3 spans 12 amino acids. V dropped 6 bases and J dropped 8 bases, with 13 bases sitting between them. Clones were sequenced by immunoSEQ multiplex PCR, and TCRdb holds only the in-frame ones, with some missing. The sample has 22,000 or so clones, about four fifths seen once; the top ten hold 15% to 20%. Notes on this clone: Its matching antigen is unknown.

The sequencing used peripheral blood mononuclear cells (PBMCs), collected before the second cycle of nivolumab. The clonotype comes from a human donor with classical Hodgkin lymphoma. This sequence joins TRBV6-1 and TRBJ1-2; D is unresolved. The DNA for the CDR3 is TGTGCCAGCAGGGTTGTCGGGCGAGGCTACACCTTC. As protein: CASRVVGRGYTF.